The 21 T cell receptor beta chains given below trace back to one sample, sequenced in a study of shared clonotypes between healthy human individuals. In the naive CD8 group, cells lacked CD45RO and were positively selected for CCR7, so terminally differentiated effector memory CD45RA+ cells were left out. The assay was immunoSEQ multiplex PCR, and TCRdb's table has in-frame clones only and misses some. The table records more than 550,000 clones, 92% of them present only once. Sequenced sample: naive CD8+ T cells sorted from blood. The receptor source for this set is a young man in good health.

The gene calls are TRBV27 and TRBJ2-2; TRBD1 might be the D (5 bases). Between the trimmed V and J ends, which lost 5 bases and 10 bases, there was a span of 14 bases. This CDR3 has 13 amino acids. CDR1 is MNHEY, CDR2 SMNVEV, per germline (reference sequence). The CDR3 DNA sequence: TGTGCCAGCAGTGGTAGGGGATGGGAGGAGCTGTTTTTT. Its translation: CASSGRGWEELFF.

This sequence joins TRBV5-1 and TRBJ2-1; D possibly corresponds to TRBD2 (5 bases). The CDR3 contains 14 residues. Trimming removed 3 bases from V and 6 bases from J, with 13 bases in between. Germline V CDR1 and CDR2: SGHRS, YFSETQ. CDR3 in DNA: TGCGCCAGCAGCTCTAGCCTAGCTTCCAATGAGCAGTTCTTC. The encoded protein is CASSSSLASNEQFF.

The DNA for the CDR3 is TGTGCCAGCAGCCCGGGACAGCGAGGCTATGGCTACACCTTC. This encodes CASSPGQRGYGYTF. The chain links TRBV5-5 to TRBJ1-2; 7 bases map to TRBD1. This CDR3 contains 14 residues. J was trimmed by 4 bases and V by 4 bases; bases with no gene match: 7. Germline CDR1 and CDR2: SGHKS and YYEKEE (reference sequence).

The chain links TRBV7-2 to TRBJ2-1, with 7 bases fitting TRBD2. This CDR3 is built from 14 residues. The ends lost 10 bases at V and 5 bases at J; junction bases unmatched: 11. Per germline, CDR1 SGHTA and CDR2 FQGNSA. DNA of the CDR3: TGTGCCATCGACAGCGGGAAGGGGAACAATGAGCAGTTCTTC. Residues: CAIDSGKGNNEQFF.

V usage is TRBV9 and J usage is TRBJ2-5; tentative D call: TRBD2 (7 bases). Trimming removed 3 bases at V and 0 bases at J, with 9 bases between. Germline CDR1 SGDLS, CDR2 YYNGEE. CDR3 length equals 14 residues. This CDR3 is CASSEGGYQETQYF. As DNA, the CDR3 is TGTGCCAGCAGCGAGGGGGGGTACCAAGAGACCCAGTACTTC.

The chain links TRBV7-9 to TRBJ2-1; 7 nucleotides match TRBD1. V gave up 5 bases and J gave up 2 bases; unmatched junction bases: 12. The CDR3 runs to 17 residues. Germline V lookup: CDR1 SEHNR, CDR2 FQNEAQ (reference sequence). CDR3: CASSPGQEKPTYNEQFF. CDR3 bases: TGTGCCAGCAGCCCAGGACAGGAGAAGCCTACCTACAATGAGCAGTTCTTC.

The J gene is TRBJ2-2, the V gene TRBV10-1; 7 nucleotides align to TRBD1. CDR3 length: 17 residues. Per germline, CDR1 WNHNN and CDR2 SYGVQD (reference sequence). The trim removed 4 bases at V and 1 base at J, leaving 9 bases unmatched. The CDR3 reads CASSGQGLGWNTGELFF. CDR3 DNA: TGCGCCAGCAGTGGACAGGGTCTAGGATGGAACACCGGGGAGCTGTTTTTT.

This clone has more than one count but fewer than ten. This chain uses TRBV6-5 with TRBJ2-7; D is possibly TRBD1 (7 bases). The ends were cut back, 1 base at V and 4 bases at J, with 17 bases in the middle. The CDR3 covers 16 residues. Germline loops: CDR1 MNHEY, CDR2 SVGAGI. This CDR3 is CASSYWGDSGRYEQYF. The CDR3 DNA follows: TGTGCCAGCAGTTACTGGGGGGACAGCGGTCGGTACGAGCAGTACTTC.

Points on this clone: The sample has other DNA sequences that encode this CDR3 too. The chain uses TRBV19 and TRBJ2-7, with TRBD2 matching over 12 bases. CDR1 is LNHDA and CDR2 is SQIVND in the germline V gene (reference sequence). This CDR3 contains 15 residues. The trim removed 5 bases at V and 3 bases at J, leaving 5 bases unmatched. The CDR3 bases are TGTGCCAGTAGTCCCGGACTAGCGGGAATCTACGAGCAGTACTTC. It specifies CASSPGLAGIYEQYF.

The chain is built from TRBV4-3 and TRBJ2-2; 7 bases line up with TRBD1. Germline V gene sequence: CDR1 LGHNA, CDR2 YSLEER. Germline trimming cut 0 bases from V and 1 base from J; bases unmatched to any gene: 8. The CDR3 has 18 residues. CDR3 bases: TGCGCCAGCAGCCAAGATATTGGGACAGCTCTGAACACCGGGGAGCTGTTTTTT. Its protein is CASSQDIGTALNTGELFF.

CDR3 in amino acids: CASSLRGVNEQFF. Written as DNA, the CDR3 is TGTGCCAGCAGCTTAAGGGGGGTAAATGAGCAGTTCTTC. The chain is built from TRBV7-8 and TRBJ2-1; D might be TRBD1 or TRBD2, each matching 6 bases. With 2 bases removed from V and 7 bases from J, the gap between germline ends came to 9 bases. CDR3 length: 13 amino acids. The germline CDR1 and CDR2 sequences are SGHVS and FQNEAQ.

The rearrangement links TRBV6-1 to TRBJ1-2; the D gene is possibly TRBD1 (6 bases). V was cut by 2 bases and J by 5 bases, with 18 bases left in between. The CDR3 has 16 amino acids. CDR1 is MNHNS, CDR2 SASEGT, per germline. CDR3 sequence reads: CASSERAGAEGYGYTF. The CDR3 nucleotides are TGTGCCAGCAGTGAAAGGGCAGGGGCAGAAGGATATGGCTACACCTTC.

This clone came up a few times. The CDR3 spells CASSFVRRGRYEQYF. CDR3 DNA sequence: TGTGCCAGCAGTTTCGTCCGGCGGGGGAGGTACGAGCAGTACTTC. The chain uses TRBV27 and TRBJ2-7; 7 nucleotides line up with TRBD2. Germline CDR1 reads MNHEY; CDR2 reads SMNVEV (reference sequence). V was clipped by 3 bases and J by 4 bases; unmatched bases: 9. The CDR3 sequence is 15 residues long.

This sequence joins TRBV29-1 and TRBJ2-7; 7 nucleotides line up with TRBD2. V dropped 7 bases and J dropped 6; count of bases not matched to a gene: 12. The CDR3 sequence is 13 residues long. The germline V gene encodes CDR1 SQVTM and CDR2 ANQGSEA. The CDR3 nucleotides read TGCAGCGGTGGCACCTACACGGGAGGCGAGCAGTACTTC. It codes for CSGGTYTGGEQYF.

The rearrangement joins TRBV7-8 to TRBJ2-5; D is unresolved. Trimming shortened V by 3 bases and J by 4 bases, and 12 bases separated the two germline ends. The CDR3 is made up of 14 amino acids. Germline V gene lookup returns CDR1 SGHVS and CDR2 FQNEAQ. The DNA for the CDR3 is TGTGCCAGCAGCTTTTTAGGGTCCTCAGAGACCCAGTACTTC. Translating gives CASSFLGSSETQYF. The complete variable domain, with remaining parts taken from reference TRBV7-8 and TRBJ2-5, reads GAGVSQSPRYKVAKRGQDVALRCDPISGHVSLFWYQQALGQGPEFLTYFQNEAQLDKSGLPSDRFFAERPEGSVSTLKIQRTQQEDSAVYLCASSFLGSSETQYFGPGTRLLVL.

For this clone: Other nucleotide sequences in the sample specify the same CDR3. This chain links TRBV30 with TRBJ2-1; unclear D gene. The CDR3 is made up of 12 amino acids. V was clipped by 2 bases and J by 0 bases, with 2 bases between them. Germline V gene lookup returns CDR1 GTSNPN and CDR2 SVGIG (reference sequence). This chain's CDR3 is CAWSYSYNEQFF. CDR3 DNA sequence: TGTGCCTGGAGTTACTCCTACAATGAGCAGTTCTTC.

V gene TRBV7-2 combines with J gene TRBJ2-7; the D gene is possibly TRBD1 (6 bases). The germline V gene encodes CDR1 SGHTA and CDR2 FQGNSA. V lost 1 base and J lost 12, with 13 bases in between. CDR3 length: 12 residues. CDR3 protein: CASSLDRVVLYF. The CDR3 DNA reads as TGTGCCAGCAGCTTAGACAGGGTTGTTTTGTACTTC.

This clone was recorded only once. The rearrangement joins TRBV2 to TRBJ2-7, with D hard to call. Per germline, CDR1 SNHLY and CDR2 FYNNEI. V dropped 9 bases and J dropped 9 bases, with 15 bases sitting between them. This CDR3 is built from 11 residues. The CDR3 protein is CASSPLRAQYF. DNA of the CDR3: TGTGCCAGTTCCCCCTTACGCGCGCAGTACTTC.

DNA for the CDR3: TGTGCCAGCAGCTCCCGAGAAACGAGGGGAGGCTACACCTTC. The encoded protein is CASSSRETRGGYTF. The chain has TRBV9 and TRBJ1-2, with D possibly being TRBD1 (5 bases). The V gene lost 4 bases and the J gene lost 8 bases, with 18 bases spanning the gap. The germline V gene has CDR1 SGDLS and CDR2 YYNGEE. The CDR3 totals 14 residues.

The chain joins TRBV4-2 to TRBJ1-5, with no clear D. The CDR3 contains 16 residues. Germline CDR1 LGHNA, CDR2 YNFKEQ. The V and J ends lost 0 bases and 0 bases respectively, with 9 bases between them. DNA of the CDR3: TGTGCCAGCAGCCAAGATGTGGACCATAGCAATCAGCCCCAGCATTTT. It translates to CASSQDVDHSNQPQHF.

The CDR3 region has the DNA TGTGCCATCAGTGAGTCCCTTAGCACAGATACGCAGTATTTT. It yields the protein CAISESLSTDTQYF. This chain links TRBV10-3 with TRBJ2-3; no definite D call. With 0 bases removed from V and 0 bases from J, the gap between germline ends came to 4 bases. The CDR3 totals 14 residues. Germline values: CDR1 ENHRY, CDR2 SYGVKD.